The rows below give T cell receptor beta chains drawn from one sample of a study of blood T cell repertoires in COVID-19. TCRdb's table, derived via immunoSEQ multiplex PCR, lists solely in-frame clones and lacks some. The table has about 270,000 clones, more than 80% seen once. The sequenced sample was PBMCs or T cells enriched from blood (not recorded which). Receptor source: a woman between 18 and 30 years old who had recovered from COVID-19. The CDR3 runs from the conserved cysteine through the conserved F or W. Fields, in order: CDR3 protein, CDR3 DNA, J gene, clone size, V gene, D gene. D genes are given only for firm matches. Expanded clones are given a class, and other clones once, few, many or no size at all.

cdr3_aa: CASRYRGLNEKLFF
cdr3_nt: TGTGCCAGCAGATACAGGGGGCTAAATGAAAAACTGTTTTTT
j_call: TRBJ1-4
clone_size: .
v_call: TRBV6-5
d_call: TRBD1

cdr3_aa: CASSQGRRTSGIQETQYF
cdr3_nt: TGCGCCAGCAGCCAAGGGCGGAGGACTAGCGGGATTCAAGAGACCCAGTACTTC
j_call: TRBJ2-5
clone_size: .
v_call: TRBV4-1
d_call: TRBD2

cdr3_aa: CAWSPGSETQYF
cdr3_nt: TGTGCCTGGTCCCCCGGTTCAGAGACCCAGTACTTC
j_call: TRBJ2-5
clone_size: .
v_call: TRBV30
d_call: .

cdr3_aa: CATSDLRETRGIYGYTF
cdr3_nt: TGTGCCACCAGTGATTTGCGCGAAACCCGGGGTATCTATGGCTACACCTTC
j_call: TRBJ1-2
clone_size: .
v_call: TRBV24-1
d_call: .

cdr3_aa: CASRRSPGTGGTEAFF
cdr3_nt: TGCGCCAGCAGACGGTCTCCAGGGACAGGGGGCACTGAAGCTTTCTTT
j_call: TRBJ1-1
clone_size: .
v_call: TRBV4-1
d_call: TRBD1

cdr3_aa: CASRTGGGNTIYF
cdr3_nt: TGTGCCAGCCGAACAGGGGGCGGAAACACCATATATTTT
j_call: TRBJ1-3
clone_size: .
v_call: TRBV7-9
d_call: TRBD1

cdr3_aa: CATSDPRGRGYTF
cdr3_nt: TGTGCCACCAGTGACCCCAGGGGTCGGGGCTACACCTTC
j_call: TRBJ1-2
clone_size: .
v_call: TRBV24-1
d_call: .

cdr3_aa: CSVERYQGAQGYTF
cdr3_nt: TGCAGCGTTGAAAGGTATCAGGGGGCTCAAGGCTACACCTTC
j_call: TRBJ1-2
clone_size: .
v_call: TRBV29-1
d_call: TRBD1

cdr3_aa: CASSGLAGIQETQYF
cdr3_nt: TGCGCCAGCAGCGGACTAGCGGGAATCCAAGAGACCCAGTACTTC
j_call: TRBJ2-5
clone_size: once
v_call: TRBV5-1
d_call: TRBD2

cdr3_aa: CASSFRDRGPPDTQYF
cdr3_nt: TGTGCCAGCAGTTTTAGGGACAGGGGGCCCCCAGATACGCAGTATTTT
j_call: TRBJ2-3
clone_size: once
v_call: TRBV28
d_call: TRBD1

cdr3_aa: CASSLLTGDANEQYF
cdr3_nt: TGTGCCAGCAGTTTATTGACAGGGGACGCAAACGAGCAGTACTTC
j_call: TRBJ2-7
clone_size: .
v_call: TRBV28
d_call: TRBD1

cdr3_aa: CASSVWVGGATDTQYF
cdr3_nt: TGTGCCAGCAGCGTATGGGTCGGGGGGGCGACAGATACGCAGTATTTT
j_call: TRBJ2-3
clone_size: .
v_call: TRBV9
d_call: TRBD2

cdr3_aa: CASSESTGTGELFF
cdr3_nt: TGCGCCAGCAGTGAGTCGACAGGGACCGGGGAGCTGTTTTTT
j_call: TRBJ2-2
clone_size: .
v_call: TRBV10-1
d_call: TRBD1

cdr3_aa: CASSQLAGGQETQYF
cdr3_nt: TGCGCCAGCAGCCAGCTAGCGGGGGGGCAAGAGACCCAGTACTTC
j_call: TRBJ2-5
clone_size: .
v_call: TRBV5-1
d_call: TRBD2

cdr3_aa: CASSFTLGALNEQFF
cdr3_nt: TGCGCCAGCAGCTTCACCCTAGGGGCATTAAATGAGCAGTTCTTC
j_call: TRBJ2-1
clone_size: .
v_call: TRBV5-1
d_call: .

cdr3_aa: CASSYGLAGDQETQYF
cdr3_nt: TGTGCCAGCAGTTACGGCCTAGCGGGGGACCAAGAGACCCAGTACTTC
j_call: TRBJ2-5
clone_size: once
v_call: TRBV6-2/TRBV6-3
d_call: TRBD2

cdr3_aa: CASSVGQGSTEAFF
cdr3_nt: TGTGCCAGCAGCGTAGGGCAGGGGAGCACTGAAGCTTTCTTT
j_call: TRBJ1-1
clone_size: .
v_call: TRBV9
d_call: .

cdr3_aa: CASSGGGTDTQYF
cdr3_nt: TGTGCCAGCAGTGGGGGGGGCACAGATACGCAGTATTTT
j_call: TRBJ2-3
clone_size: .
v_call: TRBV28
d_call: TRBD2

cdr3_aa: CASSLGLALPQETQYF
cdr3_nt: TGTGCCAGCAGCCTCGGACTAGCTCTACCCCAAGAGACCCAGTACTTC
j_call: TRBJ2-5
clone_size: .
v_call: TRBV14
d_call: TRBD2

cdr3_aa: CASAGFAEKLFF
cdr3_nt: TGTGCCAGCGCAGGGTTCGCCGAAAAACTGTTTTTT
j_call: TRBJ1-4
clone_size: .
v_call: TRBV28
d_call: .

cdr3_aa: CASSPRTGQYTF
cdr3_nt: TGTGCCAGCAGCCCCCGGACAGGACAATACACCTTC
j_call: TRBJ1-2
clone_size: .
v_call: TRBV7-2
d_call: TRBD1

cdr3_aa: CATRWGGTLAGAFF
cdr3_nt: TGTGCCACCAGGTGGGGGGGGACCCTAGCTGGCGCTTTCTTT
j_call: TRBJ1-1
clone_size: .
v_call: TRBV28
d_call: .

cdr3_aa: CASSYSTGPANYGYTF
cdr3_nt: TGTGCCAGCAGTTACTCGACAGGTCCGGCTAACTATGGCTACACCTTC
j_call: TRBJ1-2
clone_size: .
v_call: TRBV6-5
d_call: .

cdr3_aa: CASSLIIDNDYEQYF
cdr3_nt: TGTGCCAGCAGCTTAATAATAGACAACGACTACGAGCAGTACTTC
j_call: TRBJ2-7
clone_size: .
v_call: TRBV7-9
d_call: .

cdr3_aa: CASSVDQGNEQYF
cdr3_nt: TGTGCCAGCAGCGTAGACCAGGGCAACGAGCAGTACTTC
j_call: TRBJ2-7
clone_size: .
v_call: TRBV9
d_call: .

cdr3_aa: CASSSGGLGNQPQHF
cdr3_nt: TGTGCCAGCAGCTCAGGGGGATTAGGCAATCAGCCCCAGCATTTT
j_call: TRBJ1-5
clone_size: .
v_call: TRBV9
d_call: TRBD1

cdr3_aa: CATSDPTGGGGGYTF
cdr3_nt: TGTGCCACCAGTGACCCGACAGGGGGCGGGGGTGGCTACACCTTC
j_call: TRBJ1-2
clone_size: .
v_call: TRBV24-1
d_call: TRBD1

cdr3_aa: CASRPLDSTNEKLFF
cdr3_nt: TGTGCCAGCAGACCACTAGACTCAACTAATGAAAAACTGTTTTTT
j_call: TRBJ1-4
clone_size: .
v_call: TRBV7-6
d_call: .

cdr3_aa: CASSIREEKGYIQYF
cdr3_nt: TGTGCCAGTAGTATCCGGGAGGAAAAGGGTTACATTCAGTACTTC
j_call: TRBJ2-4
clone_size: .
v_call: TRBV19
d_call: TRBD2

cdr3_aa: CASSSYRGSVAFF
cdr3_nt: TGCGCCAGCAGCTCGTACCGGGGGTCCGTGGCGTTCTTC
j_call: TRBJ2-1
clone_size: .
v_call: TRBV5-1
d_call: .

cdr3_aa: CASSLGSGDQETQYF
cdr3_nt: TGTGCCAGCAGCTTAGGAAGCGGGGACCAAGAGACCCAGTACTTC
j_call: TRBJ2-5
clone_size: .
v_call: TRBV11-1
d_call: TRBD2

cdr3_aa: CASSWDREETQYF
cdr3_nt: TGCGCCAGCAGCTGGGACAGGGAAGAGACCCAGTACTTC
j_call: TRBJ2-5
clone_size: .
v_call: TRBV5-1
d_call: TRBD1

cdr3_aa: CASSFLPGTGVGNQPQHF
cdr3_nt: TGTGCCAGCAGCTTCCTCCCAGGGACAGGTGTTGGGAATCAGCCCCAGCATTTT
j_call: TRBJ1-5
clone_size: few
v_call: TRBV7-2
d_call: TRBD1

cdr3_aa: CASSLGTSGNTIYF
cdr3_nt: TGTGCCAGCAGTTTAGGGACTTCTGGAAACACCATATATTTT
j_call: TRBJ1-3
clone_size: once
v_call: TRBV28
d_call: .

cdr3_aa: CASSPGWSGTGIYGYTF
cdr3_nt: TGTGCCAGCAGCCCCGGGTGGTCCGGGACAGGGATCTATGGCTACACCTTC
j_call: TRBJ1-2
clone_size: .
v_call: TRBV7-9
d_call: TRBD1

cdr3_aa: CATKHENTEAFF
cdr3_nt: TGTGCCACCAAACACGAGAACACTGAAGCTTTCTTT
j_call: TRBJ1-1
clone_size: .
v_call: TRBV15
d_call: .

cdr3_aa: CASSSTGGLTGELFF
cdr3_nt: TGTGCCAGTAGTTCGACGGGGGGCCTAACCGGGGAGCTGTTTTTT
j_call: TRBJ2-2
clone_size: few
v_call: TRBV19
d_call: .

cdr3_aa: CSASPRGTKNIQYF
cdr3_nt: TGCAGTGCTAGTCCCAGGGGGACCAAAAACATTCAGTACTTC
j_call: TRBJ2-4
clone_size: .
v_call: TRBV20-1
d_call: TRBD1

cdr3_aa: CASSSGLAGGLSDTQYF
cdr3_nt: TGTGCCAGCAGCTCGGGACTAGCGGGGGGGCTTTCAGATACGCAGTATTTT
j_call: TRBJ2-3
clone_size: .
v_call: TRBV9
d_call: TRBD2

cdr3_aa: CASSLDRGASGANVLTF
cdr3_nt: TGCGCCAGCAGCTTGGACAGGGGCGCCTCTGGGGCCAACGTCCTGACTTTC
j_call: TRBJ2-6
clone_size: few
v_call: TRBV5-1
d_call: TRBD1